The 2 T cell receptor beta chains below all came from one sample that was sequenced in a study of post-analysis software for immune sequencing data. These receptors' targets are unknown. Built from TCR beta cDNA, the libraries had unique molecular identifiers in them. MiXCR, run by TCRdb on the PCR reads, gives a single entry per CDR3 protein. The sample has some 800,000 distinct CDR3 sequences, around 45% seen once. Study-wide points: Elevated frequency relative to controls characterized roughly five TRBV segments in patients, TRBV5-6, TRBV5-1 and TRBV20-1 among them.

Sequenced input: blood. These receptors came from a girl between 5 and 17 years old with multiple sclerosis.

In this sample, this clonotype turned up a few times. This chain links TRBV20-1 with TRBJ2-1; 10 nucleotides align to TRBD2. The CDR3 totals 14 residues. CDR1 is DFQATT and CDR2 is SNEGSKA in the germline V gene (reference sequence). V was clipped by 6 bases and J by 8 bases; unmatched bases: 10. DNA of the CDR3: TGCAGTGCCGCTAGGCCTAGCGGGAGCCATGAGCAGTTCTTC. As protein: CSAARPSGSHEQFF.

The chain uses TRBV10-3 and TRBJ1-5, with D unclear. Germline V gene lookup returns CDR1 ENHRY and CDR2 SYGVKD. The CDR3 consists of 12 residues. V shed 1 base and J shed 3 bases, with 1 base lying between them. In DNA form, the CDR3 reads TGTGCCATCAGTGAGTACAATCAGCCCCAGCATTTT. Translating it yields CAISEYNQPQHF.